This entry is about one TCR beta chain. The data are from a study of control samples from healthy donors and cancer patients. Only in-frame clones appear in the TCRdb table, and some are missing; sequencing was by immunoSEQ multiplex PCR. Of roughly 120,000 clones in the sample, 90% were seen once. This receptor was obtained from a human donor in good health. The donor label of this sample is uncertain. Sequences were obtained from blood.

The CDR3 region is CAISEGDRVETQYF. CDR3 bases: TGTGCCATCAGTGAAGGGGACAGGGTGGAGACCCAGTACTTC. V gene TRBV10-3 combines with J gene TRBJ2-5, with 9 bases that match TRBD1. Germline CDR1 ENHRY, CDR2 SYGVKD. With V trimmed by 3 bases and J by 5 bases, 4 bases remained unmatched. This CDR3 is 14 amino acids long.